The T cell receptor beta chain under discussion was sequenced for a study of cytomegalovirus exposure and HLA in healthy donors. Study summary: An analysis done earlier identified fewer than 140 million unique TCR beta sequences from about 179 million T cells. General observations from the study: TCR beta V segments were, for the most part, productive about 87% or about 30% of the time in an earlier analysis.

With 60 Vbeta and 13 Jbeta primers, the PCR was carried out. Libraries were prepared by immunoSEQ multiplex PCR; TCRdb keeps only in-frame clonotypes and omits some of them. The profile shows about 120,000 clones, 80% of them singletons. A note on this clone: Its target is not known.

The CDR3 is made up of 14 amino acids. CDR1 is MNHEY and CDR2 is SVGAGI in the germline V gene. The chain joins TRBV6-5 to TRBJ2-5; perhaps TRBD2 as D (6 bases). The J call is doubtful: the DNA matches TRBJ2-7 better. The TCR sequence derives from a man aged 25-40 years in good health and CMV-seronegative. What was sequenced was PBMCs. CDR3 bases: TGTGCCAGCAGTCAAGGGACTGTATCCTACGAGCAGTACTTC. It yields the protein CASSQGTVSYEQYF.